A single sample is the source of the 18 T cell receptor beta chains below, sequenced in a study of blood T cell repertoires in COVID-19. Sequenced by immunoSEQ multiplex PCR; TCRdb stores in-frame clones only, minus some. Of roughly 310,000 clones listed, approximately 90% are singletons. Sequences were obtained from PBMCs or T cells enriched from blood (not recorded which). These receptors all come from a woman in her thirties or forties who had recovered from COVID-19.

The CDR3 sequence: CSVEDTSENTGELFF. CDR3 in DNA: TGCAGCGTTGAAGACACTAGCGAGAACACCGGGGAGCTGTTTTTT. The J gene is TRBJ2-2, the V gene TRBV29-1, with 7 bases identical to TRBD2. CDR1 is SQVTM and CDR2 is ANQGSEA in the germline V gene. The ends lost 0 bases at V and 1 base at J; junction bases unmatched: 2. The CDR3 is 15 residues long.

About this clone: The same CDR3 also results from other DNA sequences found in this sample. The chain links TRBV9 to TRBJ2-7, with unresolved D. Trimming removed 4 bases from V and 1 base from J, with 9 bases in between. Per the germline V gene, CDR1 is SGDLS and CDR2 is YYNGEE. This CDR3 is built from 13 residues. The CDR3 region is CASSPRGSYEQYF. The CDR3, as DNA: TGTGCCAGCAGCCCCCGAGGATCCTACGAGCAGTACTTC.

The V call is TRBV19, the J call TRBJ1-1; D is possibly TRBD1 (5 bases). This CDR3 is 13 amino acids long. V dropped 9 bases and J dropped 4 bases, with 15 bases sitting between them. Germline CDR1 is LNHDA and CDR2 is SQIVND (reference sequence). The CDR3 here is CASAQGLFTEAFF. DNA of the CDR3: TGTGCCAGCGCTCAGGGTTTGTTCACTGAAGCTTTCTTT. Full variable domain (rest looked up from reference TRBV19 and TRBJ1-1): DGGITQSPKYLFRKEGQNVTLSCEQNLNHDAMYWYRQDPGQGLRLIYYSQIVNDFQKGDIAEGYSVSREKKESFPLTVTSAQKNPTAFYLCASAQGLFTEAFFGQGTRLTVV.

This sequence joins TRBV14 and TRBJ2-1, with 9 bases fitting TRBD1. Germline CDR1 is SGHDN and CDR2 is FVKESK. The CDR3 spans 15 residues. Trimming at V came to 0 bases and at J to 9 bases, leaving 6 bases not matched to a gene. CDR3 in amino acids: CASSQDWDREVEQFF. The CDR3 nucleotides read TGTGCCAGCAGCCAAGATTGGGACAGGGAGGTTGAGCAGTTCTTC. The whole variable domain, filled in from reference TRBV14 and TRBJ2-1, reads EAGVTQFPSHSVIEKGQTVTLRCDPISGHDNLYWYRRVMGKEIKFLLHFVKESKQDESGMPNNRFLAERTGGTYSTLKVQPAELEDSGVYFCASSQDWDREVEQFFGPGTRLTVL.

The J gene is TRBJ1-3, the V gene TRBV28; no clear D gene. V lost 0 bases and J lost 4, with 13 bases in between. Germline V gives CDR1 MDHEN, CDR2 SYDVKM. The CDR3 has 16 amino acids. The DNA for the CDR3 is TGTGCCAGCAGTTTATGGGATGCGGGAAGGGGAAACACCATATATTTT. Protein: CASSLWDAGRGNTIYF.

The chain has TRBV11-1 and TRBJ1-4; D is possibly TRBD1 (6 bases). Germline CDR1 and CDR2: SGHAT and FQDESV (reference sequence). Trimming pared 5 bases from V and 2 bases from J, leaving 12 bases between. The CDR3 runs to 15 residues. The CDR3 here is CASSRTGSTNEKLFF. CDR3 coding DNA: TGTGCCAGCAGCCGCACAGGGAGCACTAATGAAAAACTGTTTTTT.

The V gene is TRBV5-5, the J gene TRBJ2-3, with 7 positions matching TRBD1. The ends lost 0 bases at V and 5 bases at J; junction bases unmatched: 12. Looked up from germline, CDR1 is SGHKS and CDR2 is YYEKEE (reference sequence). The CDR3 has 17 residues. CDR3 in DNA: TGTGCCAGCAGCTTGGTACCTCTTACAGGGGTTGGAGATACGCAGTATTTT. Protein product: CASSLVPLTGVGDTQYF.

The rearrangement uses TRBV12-5 and TRBJ2-2; D is possibly TRBD1 (6 bases). V was pared by 4 bases and J by 6 bases, with 24 bases between. The V gene's germline CDR1 is LGHNT and CDR2 FRNRAP. The CDR3 contains 18 residues. CDR3 loop: CASGSPSKDSIFSGELFF. CDR3 sequence (DNA): TGTGCTAGTGGTTCCCCCTCCAAGGACAGCATATTTTCCGGGGAGCTGTTTTTT. Full variable domain (remainder filled in from reference TRBV12-5 and TRBJ2-2): DARVTQTPRHKVTEMGQEVTMRCQPILGHNTVFWYRQTMMQGLELLAYFRNRAPLDDSGMPKDRFSAEMPDATLATLKIQPSEPRDSAVYFCASGSPSKDSIFSGELFFGEGSRLTVL.

The J gene is TRBJ2-1, the V gene TRBV14; D is undetermined. V lost 1 base, J lost 8 bases, and 15 bases lay in between. Looked up from germline, CDR1 is SGHDN and CDR2 is FVKESK. There are 15 residues in the CDR3. CDR3 coding DNA: TGTGCCAGCAGCCAAGGATCGGTGAGGATCGATGAGCAGTTCTTC. Amino acid sequence: CASSQGSVRIDEQFF.

The gene calls are TRBV10-3 and TRBJ1-1; the D is unclear. This CDR3 region has 11 residues. Trimming shortened V by 6 bases and J by 1 base, and 3 bases separated the two germline ends. Germline V gives CDR1 ENHRY, CDR2 SYGVKD. CDR3 amino acids: CAISGNTEAFF. The CDR3, as DNA: TGTGCCATCAGCGGGAACACTGAAGCTTTCTTT.

The gene calls are TRBV4-3 and TRBJ2-1; possibly TRBD2 for D (6 bases). The germline V gene has CDR1 LGHNA and CDR2 YSLEER. Deletions cut 3 bases from V and 0 bases from J, with 9 bases between. The CDR3 contains 15 residues. CDR3 DNA: TGCGCCAGCAGCCAGCGGAGGGACTCCTACAATGAGCAGTTCTTC. Translating gives CASSQRRDSYNEQFF.

The chain couples TRBV30 to TRBJ2-1, with 11 bases that match TRBD2. The V segment lost 5 bases and the J segment 5 bases; nucleotides outside the gene matches: 8. The CDR3 consists of 15 residues. Germline CDR1 GTSNPN, CDR2 SVGIG (reference sequence). The CDR3 coding sequence is TGTGCCTGGCGACGACTAGCGGGATACGACAATGAGCAGTTCTTC. Protein: CAWRRLAGYDNEQFF.

With regard to this clone: A read error may produce the germline difference seen at one junction end. V is TRBV7-2 and J is TRBJ2-1; tentatively, D is TRBD2 (5 bases). The CDR3 contains 15 residues. CDR1 SGHTA and CDR2 FQGNSA come from the germline V gene. CDR3 coding DNA: TGTGCCAGCATCCTTCGACCGAGCGTCGGGAATGAGCAATTCTTC. This encodes CASILRPSVGNEQFF.

The chain combines TRBV4-1 with TRBJ1-1; weak D call: TRBD1 (6 bases). Germline CDR1 reads MGHRA; CDR2 reads YSYEKL. The V gene lost 4 bases and the J gene lost 5 bases, with 14 bases spanning the gap. The CDR3 is 14 residues long. The DNA of the CDR3 is TGCGCCAGCAGCCCTTCCAAGGGGGATACTGAAGCTTTCTTT. Amino acids: CASSPSKGDTEAFF.

V gene TRBV30 combines with J gene TRBJ1-2, with D maybe TRBD1 (5 bases). Germline lookup yields CDR1 GTSNPN and CDR2 SVGIG (reference sequence). The CDR3 totals 12 residues. Between the trimmed V and J ends, which lost 4 bases and 4 bases, there was a span of 10 bases. The CDR3 is CAWTPGGYGYTF. CDR3 DNA: TGTGCCTGGACTCCGGGGGGCTATGGCTACACCTTC.

This chain links TRBV27 with TRBJ2-7; 7 bases map to TRBD2. The CDR3 is 13 residues long. Germline CDR1 and CDR2: MNHEY and SMNVEV (reference sequence). Trimming removed 2 bases from V and 6 bases from J; junction bases left unmatched: 4. The DNA for the CDR3 is TGTGCCAGCAGTTTAGCGGGAGTAGGCGAGCAGTACTTC. As protein: CASSLAGVGEQYF.

V usage is TRBV2 and J usage is TRBJ1-5; D is unresolved. CDR1 is SNHLY, CDR2 FYNNEI, per germline. CDR3 length: 13 amino acids. The V end lost 7 bases, the J end lost 5 bases, and 12 bases lay between the germline ends. The CDR3 DNA is TGTGCCAGCAAGGTGTCAGGCCATCAGCCCCAGCATTTT. Protein sequence: CASKVSGHQPQHF.

This chain links TRBV4-3 with TRBJ2-2, with D unclear. The germline V gene has CDR1 LGHNA and CDR2 YSLEER. The CDR3 is 14 residues long. Trimming took off 0 bases at V and 6 bases at J, with 8 bases between the two ends. The CDR3 spells CASSQEGLAGELFF. The CDR3 DNA reads TGCGCCAGCAGCCAAGAGGGCTTGGCCGGGGAGCTGTTTTTT.